This is a list of T cell receptor beta chains from one sample in a study of post-analysis software for immune sequencing data. MiXCR was run by TCRdb on the PCR reads, yielding one entry per CDR3 protein. The sample carries 800,000 to 950,000 distinct CDR3 sequences, approximately 53% recorded once. The sequenced sample consisted of blood. These receptor sequences come from a girl under 18 with multiple sclerosis. Each CDR3 is given with its conserved first and last residue. D genes are given only for firm matches. A row's size may be missing; if present it is once, few, many or a size class.

D gene: -
J gene: TRBJ2-7
clone size: -
V gene: TRBV6-6
CDR3 DNA: TGTGCCAGCAGTCAGGGACCGGGTCGGTACGAGCAGTACTTC
CDR3 protein: CASSQGPGRYEQYF

D gene: -
J gene: TRBJ2-1
clone size: -
V gene: TRBV5-1
CDR3 DNA: TGCGCCAGCAGCTTGCGGGTAAGCAGCTCCTACAATGAGCAGTTCTTC
CDR3 protein: CASSLRVSSSYNEQFF

D gene: -
J gene: TRBJ2-1
clone size: -
V gene: TRBV20-1
CDR3 DNA: TGCAGTGCCTTCGGGGAAAACAATGAGCAGTTCTTC
CDR3 protein: CSAFGENNEQFF

D gene: TRBD1
J gene: TRBJ2-7
clone size: -
V gene: TRBV5-6
CDR3 DNA: TGTGCCAGCAGGAAGGCGCGGGACAGGTCCTACGAGCAGTACTTC
CDR3 protein: CASRKARDRSYEQYF

D gene: TRBD1
J gene: TRBJ1-2
clone size: -
V gene: TRBV5-1
CDR3 DNA: TGCGCCAGCAGCCACGACAGGGCTAGCTATGGCTACACCTTC
CDR3 protein: CASSHDRASYGYTF

D gene: TRBD1
J gene: TRBJ2-7
clone size: once
V gene: TRBV2
CDR3 DNA: TGTGCCAGCAGGAAAGGTCCCGGGACAGGGAGCAGCTCCTACGAGCAGTACTTC
CDR3 protein: CASRKGPGTGSSSYEQYF

D gene: TRBD1
J gene: TRBJ2-6
clone size: few
V gene: TRBV5-1
CDR3 DNA: TGCGCCAGCAGCTTGTTTGGACCCGGGACAGGGGGCTCTGGGGCCAACGTCCTGACTTTC
CDR3 protein: CASSLFGPGTGGSGANVLTF

D gene: TRBD2
J gene: TRBJ2-3
clone size: -
V gene: TRBV29-1
CDR3 DNA: TGCAGCGTTACCGGGACTAGCGGGAGTACATCGGATACGCAGTATTTT
CDR3 protein: CSVTGTSGSTSDTQYF

D gene: -
J gene: TRBJ2-5
clone size: -
V gene: TRBV5-1
CDR3 DNA: TGCGCCAGCGGCTTCACAGGGTGGGAAGAAGAGACCCAGTACTTC
CDR3 protein: CASGFTGWEEETQYF

D gene: TRBD1
J gene: TRBJ2-1
clone size: -
V gene: TRBV6-1
CDR3 DNA: TGTGCCAGTCAAAGGATCCGAGGAGACAGGGGGTTTTTGGATGAGCAGTTCTTC
CDR3 protein: CASQRIRGDRGFLDEQFF

D gene: TRBD2
J gene: TRBJ2-7
clone size: -
V gene: TRBV12-3/TRBV12-4
CDR3 DNA: TGTGCCAGCAGTCCTCCGGGAGGGTGGAGCTACAATGAGCAGTACTTC
CDR3 protein: CASSPPGGWSYNEQYF

D gene: -
J gene: TRBJ2-3
clone size: few
V gene: TRBV20-1
CDR3 DNA: TGCAGTGCCCCCACCTTCACAGATACGCAGTATTTT
CDR3 protein: CSAPTFTDTQYF

D gene: TRBD1
J gene: TRBJ2-5
clone size: -
V gene: TRBV15
CDR3 DNA: TGTGCCACCAGCAGCGGACAGGACCAAGAGACCCAGTACTTC
CDR3 protein: CATSSGQDQETQYF

D gene: -
J gene: TRBJ1-5
clone size: -
V gene: TRBV27
CDR3 DNA: TGTGCCAGCAGGTCAGGCTTCAATAGCAATCAGCCCCAGCATTTT
CDR3 protein: CASRSGFNSNQPQHF

D gene: TRBD2
J gene: TRBJ2-7
clone size: -
V gene: TRBV11-2
CDR3 DNA: TGTGCCAGCAGCATGGGACTAGCGGGAGGTCTTCCCTACGAGCAGTACTTC
CDR3 protein: CASSMGLAGGLPYEQYF

D gene: TRBD2
J gene: TRBJ2-5
clone size: few
V gene: TRBV20-1
CDR3 DNA: TGCAGTGCTAGATCCTTCCGGGATGTACTAGCGGGGGGCCTCCAAGAGACCCAGTACTTC
CDR3 protein: CSARSFRDVLAGGLQETQYF

D gene: -
J gene: TRBJ2-5
clone size: few
V gene: TRBV20-1
CDR3 DNA: TGCAGTGCTAGAGAAACGGGGTACAGGGAGACCCAGTACTTC
CDR3 protein: CSARETGYRETQYF

D gene: TRBD2
J gene: TRBJ2-1
clone size: -
V gene: TRBV20-1
CDR3 DNA: TGCAGTGCTTCCTCCGGGACTAGGGGTGTGTCCGAGCAGTTCTTC
CDR3 protein: CSASSGTRGVSEQFF

D gene: -
J gene: TRBJ2-2
clone size: -
V gene: TRBV5-1
CDR3 DNA: TGCGCCAGCAGCTTTCAGGGGATGGACACCGGGGAGCTGTTTTTT
CDR3 protein: CASSFQGMDTGELFF

D gene: -
J gene: TRBJ2-7
clone size: few
V gene: TRBV3-1
CDR3 DNA: TGTGCCAGCAGCCAAGGGCGCGGATGGGGGTCCTACGAGCAGTACTTC
CDR3 protein: CASSQGRGWGSYEQYF

D gene: TRBD1
J gene: TRBJ2-7
clone size: -
V gene: TRBV20-1
CDR3 DNA: TGCAGTGCTGACAGGGTCGAGCAGTACTTC
CDR3 protein: CSADRVEQYF

D gene: -
J gene: TRBJ1-6
clone size: once
V gene: TRBV21-1
CDR3 DNA: TGTGCCAGCAGCAAAGTGCTACAGGGGCGACTCTCGGATTCACCCCTCCACTTT
CDR3 protein: CASSKVLQGRLSDSPLHF

D gene: -
J gene: TRBJ2-5
clone size: -
V gene: TRBV20-1
CDR3 DNA: TGCAGTTTTAAACGAGGGGACCTGCCCCAAGAGACCCAGTACTTC
CDR3 protein: CSFKRGDLPQETQYF

D gene: -
J gene: TRBJ1-4
clone size: -
V gene: TRBV6-6
CDR3 DNA: TGTGCCAGCAGTTACGTCGGGAGAGACCGGGGTGAAAAACTGTTTTTT
CDR3 protein: CASSYVGRDRGEKLFF

D gene: -
J gene: TRBJ1-1
clone size: -
V gene: TRBV5-1
CDR3 DNA: TGCGCCAGCAGCTTGGACGGCAGGGAGGGCACTGAAGCTTTCTTT
CDR3 protein: CASSLDGREGTEAFF

D gene: TRBD1
J gene: TRBJ2-1
clone size: -
V gene: TRBV20-1
CDR3 DNA: TGCAGTGCTGGGACGACAGGGACCTACAATGAGCAGTTCTTC
CDR3 protein: CSAGTTGTYNEQFF

D gene: TRBD2
J gene: TRBJ2-1
clone size: few
V gene: TRBV14
CDR3 DNA: TGTGCCAGCAGCCCCGTAGCGGGAGTGCAGAATGAGCAGTTCTTC
CDR3 protein: CASSPVAGVQNEQFF

D gene: TRBD2
J gene: TRBJ2-1
clone size: -
V gene: TRBV4-2
CDR3 DNA: TGTGCCAGCAGCCAAGGGACTAGCGACAACAATGAGCAGTTCTTC
CDR3 protein: CASSQGTSDNNEQFF

D gene: -
J gene: TRBJ1-2
clone size: few
V gene: TRBV20-1
CDR3 DNA: TGCAGTGCTAGCATTCCCCCTGGGGGGGGGAGCTATGGCTACACCTTC
CDR3 protein: CSASIPPGGGSYGYTF

D gene: -
J gene: TRBJ2-7
clone size: -
V gene: TRBV7-9
CDR3 DNA: TGTGCCAGCAGCCCAGGGGCTATGAGCTCCTACGAGCAGTACTTC
CDR3 protein: CASSPGAMSSYEQYF

D gene: TRBD2
J gene: TRBJ2-7
clone size: few
V gene: TRBV7-9
CDR3 DNA: TGTGCCAGCAGCCCACGGACTAGCGGTATCCACGAGCAGTACTTC
CDR3 protein: CASSPRTSGIHEQYF

D gene: -
J gene: TRBJ1-1
clone size: once
V gene: TRBV15
CDR3 DNA: TGTGCCACCAGCAGAGGCACGGACAGCTTGAACACTGAAGCTTTCTTT
CDR3 protein: CATSRGTDSLNTEAFF

D gene: -
J gene: TRBJ2-3
clone size: -
V gene: TRBV5-6
CDR3 DNA: TGTGCCAGCTTGGTATCTAGCACAGATACGCAGTATTTT
CDR3 protein: CASLVSSTDTQYF

D gene: -
J gene: TRBJ2-1
clone size: few
V gene: TRBV15
CDR3 DNA: TGTGCCACCAGCAAAACCCCTGGAGGAAGGAATGAGCAGTTCTTC
CDR3 protein: CATSKTPGGRNEQFF

D gene: -
J gene: TRBJ1-2
clone size: -
V gene: TRBV11-2
CDR3 DNA: TGTGCCAGCAGCTTAGACCTTGGTTTCAATGGCTACACCTTC
CDR3 protein: CASSLDLGFNGYTF

D gene: TRBD2
J gene: TRBJ2-4
clone size: -
V gene: TRBV6-5
CDR3 DNA: TGTGCCAGCAGTTCGCGACTAGCGGGGGACAAAAACATTCAGTACTTC
CDR3 protein: CASSSRLAGDKNIQYF

D gene: -
J gene: TRBJ1-5
clone size: -
V gene: TRBV7-2
CDR3 DNA: TGTGCCAGCAGCTTAGGGGGGGGCAGAACTAGCAATCAGCCCCAGCATTTT
CDR3 protein: CASSLGGGRTSNQPQHF

D gene: -
J gene: TRBJ2-3
clone size: -
V gene: TRBV6-5
CDR3 DNA: TGTGCCAGCAGACCACCGGGACTCCGGATGGGTACGCAGTATTTT
CDR3 protein: CASRPPGLRMGTQYF

D gene: -
J gene: TRBJ2-1
clone size: -
V gene: TRBV20-1
CDR3 DNA: TGCAGTGCGAGAGTGTCCACAAAGTTTGAGCAGTTCTTC
CDR3 protein: CSARVSTKFEQFF

D gene: -
J gene: TRBJ2-1
clone size: -
V gene: TRBV6-1
CDR3 DNA: TGTGCCAGCGCAAGGGAGTTCCGCAATGAGCAGTTCTTC
CDR3 protein: CASAREFRNEQFF

D gene: -
J gene: TRBJ2-5
clone size: -
V gene: TRBV7-2
CDR3 DNA: TGTGCCAGCTCGCTCCAAAGAGAGACCCAGTACTTC
CDR3 protein: CASSLQRETQYF

D gene: -
J gene: TRBJ1-4
clone size: -
V gene: TRBV2
CDR3 DNA: TGTGCCAGCAGTGAGACCCCAGGGTCTAATGAAAAACTGTTTTTT
CDR3 protein: CASSETPGSNEKLFF

D gene: -
J gene: TRBJ2-7
clone size: few
V gene: TRBV6-5
CDR3 DNA: TGTGCCAGCAGTTACTCGTCGACGGTTTACGAGCAGTACTTC
CDR3 protein: CASSYSSTVYEQYF

D gene: TRBD2
J gene: TRBJ2-1
clone size: -
V gene: TRBV18
CDR3 DNA: TGTGCCAGCTCACCCTCGGGGGGAGCGGGCAATGAGCAGTTCTTC
CDR3 protein: CASSPSGGAGNEQFF

D gene: TRBD1
J gene: TRBJ1-2
clone size: few
V gene: TRBV12-3/TRBV12-4
CDR3 DNA: TGTGCCAGCAGTTTAGCGTTGGGACAGATATCCTCTAACTATGGCTACACCTTC
CDR3 protein: CASSLALGQISSNYGYTF

D gene: -
J gene: TRBJ1-1
clone size: few
V gene: TRBV7-3
CDR3 DNA: TGTGCCAGCAGCTCAAGCCGGGATTCTGAAGCTTTCTTT
CDR3 protein: CASSSSRDSEAFF

D gene: -
J gene: TRBJ1-2
clone size: few
V gene: TRBV29-1
CDR3 DNA: TGCAGCGTTGACGCCGTCGACACCTTC
CDR3 protein: CSVDAVDTF

D gene: TRBD2
J gene: TRBJ2-3
clone size: -
V gene: TRBV20-1
CDR3 DNA: TGCAGTGCGAGGACTAGCGGGGGAGATACGCAGTATTTT
CDR3 protein: CSARTSGGDTQYF

D gene: -
J gene: TRBJ2-7
clone size: -
V gene: TRBV7-9
CDR3 DNA: TGTGCCAGCAGCTTAGAAACCCAGCAGTACTTC
CDR3 protein: CASSLETQQYF

D gene: TRBD1
J gene: TRBJ2-7
clone size: -
V gene: TRBV12-3/TRBV12-4
CDR3 DNA: TGTGCCAGCAGGAAAACAGGGGGTGACTCCTACGAGCAGTACTTC
CDR3 protein: CASRKTGGDSYEQYF

D gene: -
J gene: TRBJ2-5
clone size: -
V gene: TRBV13
CDR3 DNA: TGTGCCAGCAGCCCCGCTGGGGCCGGCGGACCCCAAGAGACCCAGTACTTC
CDR3 protein: CASSPAGAGGPQETQYF

D gene: -
J gene: TRBJ1-2
clone size: -
V gene: TRBV7-8
CDR3 DNA: TGTGCCAGCAGCCCACAGGGTCAGCTCTATGGCTACACCTTC
CDR3 protein: CASSPQGQLYGYTF

D gene: TRBD2
J gene: TRBJ2-3
clone size: -
V gene: TRBV5-1
CDR3 DNA: TGCGCCAGCAGCCGCGGGGCTAGCGGGGGGGATACGCAGTATTTT
CDR3 protein: CASSRGASGGDTQYF

D gene: TRBD1
J gene: TRBJ2-3
clone size: -
V gene: TRBV9
CDR3 DNA: TGTGCCAGCAGCCTCCATGACAGGGCTAGCACAGATACGCAGTATTTT
CDR3 protein: CASSLHDRASTDTQYF

D gene: -
J gene: TRBJ2-1
clone size: few
V gene: TRBV29-1
CDR3 DNA: TGCAGCGTTGAAGATTCCTTTCCCCAGGGGAATGAGCAGTTCTTC
CDR3 protein: CSVEDSFPQGNEQFF

D gene: -
J gene: TRBJ2-3
clone size: few
V gene: TRBV6-6
CDR3 DNA: TGTGCCAGCAGTTACGTGTCAGATACGCAGTATTTT
CDR3 protein: CASSYVSDTQYF

D gene: -
J gene: TRBJ1-6
clone size: few
V gene: TRBV12-3/TRBV12-4
CDR3 DNA: TGTGCCAGCAGTTCTACGGGTCGTACGAGCTCCTATAATTCACCCCTCCACTTT
CDR3 protein: CASSSTGRTSSYNSPLHF

D gene: -
J gene: TRBJ2-7
clone size: -
V gene: TRBV20-1
CDR3 DNA: TGCAGTGCTAGACCCTTACCTGACAGGACTACCTACGAGCAGTACTTC
CDR3 protein: CSARPLPDRTTYEQYF

D gene: TRBD1
J gene: TRBJ2-5
clone size: many
V gene: TRBV5-1
CDR3 DNA: TGTGCCAGCAGCCCAGGGACAGCCCAAGAGACCCAGTACTTC
CDR3 protein: CASSPGTAQETQYF